The 5 T cell receptor beta chains below all came from one sample that was sequenced in a study of blood T cell repertoires in COVID-19. Method: immunoSEQ multiplex PCR; TCRdb's copy keeps in-frame clones and lacks some. The repertoire holds about 69,000 clones, with roughly 80% as singletons. The sequencing sample was made of peripheral blood. The receptor set was obtained from a man aged 60 to 75 with acute or convalescent COVID-19.

The chain combines TRBV5-1 with TRBJ2-2; 13 bases line up with TRBD2. Per the germline V gene, CDR1 is SGHRS and CDR2 is YFSETQ. The junction had 7 bases not matched to a gene; V was cut back by 3 bases and J by 5 bases. This CDR3 contains 17 residues. The CDR3 DNA sequence: TGCGCCAGCAGCTGGGGGACTAGCGGGGTTTCGACCGGGGAGCTGTTTTTT. It is translated as CASSWGTSGVSTGELFF.

J is TRBJ1-3 and V is TRBV4-3, with D perhaps matching TRBD1 (6 bases). The CDR3 runs to 15 residues. Trimming took 0 bases from V and 6 from J, leaving 12 bases between them. Germline V gene sequence: CDR1 LGHNA, CDR2 YSLEER. The CDR3 DNA reads as TGCGCCAGCAGCCAAGATCTGAGGACAGAAAACACCATATATTTT. It translates to CASSQDLRTENTIYF.

This clone was detected ten times or more. The rearrangement links TRBV7-8 to TRBJ2-1; 10 nucleotides align to TRBD2. Germline CDR1 reads SGHVS; CDR2 reads FQNEAQ. CDR3 length: 16 residues. The ends lost 4 bases at V and 4 bases at J; junction bases unmatched: 7. The CDR3 DNA follows: TGTGCCAGCAGCTCCACTACTAGCGGGGAGTACAATGAGCAGTTCTTC. Translation: CASSSTTSGEYNEQFF. Looking up the rest from reference TRBV7-8 and TRBJ2-1 gives the full variable domain: GAGVSQSPRYKVAKRGQDVALRCDPISGHVSLFWYQQALGQGPEFLTYFQNEAQLDKSGLPSDRFFAERPEGSVSTLKIQRTQQEDSAVYLCASSSTTSGEYNEQFFGPGTRLTVL.

The rearrangement links TRBV29-1 to TRBJ1-1; D not resolved. Per germline, CDR1 SQVTM and CDR2 ANQGSEA. V shed 3 bases and J shed 3 bases, with 8 bases lying between them. The CDR3 is 12 residues long. The CDR3 DNA reads TGCAGCGTTGACCAGGCTGACACTGAAGCTTTCTTT. Its protein product is CSVDQADTEAFF.

The rearrangement links TRBV6-5 to TRBJ1-6; perhaps TRBD1 as D (6 bases). The CDR3 is 14 residues long. The germline gives CDR1 MNHEY, CDR2 SVGAGI. Between the trimmed V and J ends, which lost 2 bases and 10 bases, there was a span of 12 bases. The CDR3 sequence is CASSYDRWGSPLHF. The CDR3 coding sequence is TGTGCCAGCAGTTACGACAGGTGGGGGTCACCCCTCCACTTT.